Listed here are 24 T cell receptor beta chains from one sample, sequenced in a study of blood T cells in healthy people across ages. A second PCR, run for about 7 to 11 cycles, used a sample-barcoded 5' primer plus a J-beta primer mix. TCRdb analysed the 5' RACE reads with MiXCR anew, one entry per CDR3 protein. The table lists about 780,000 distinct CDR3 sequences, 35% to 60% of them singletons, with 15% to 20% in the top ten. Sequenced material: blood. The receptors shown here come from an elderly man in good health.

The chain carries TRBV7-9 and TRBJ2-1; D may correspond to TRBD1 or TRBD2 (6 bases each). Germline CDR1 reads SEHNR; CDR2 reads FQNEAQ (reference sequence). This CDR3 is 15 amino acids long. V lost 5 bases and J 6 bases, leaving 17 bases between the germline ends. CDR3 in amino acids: CASSLPRGRSNEQFF. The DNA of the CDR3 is TGTGCCAGCAGCCTCCCCCGGGGGCGGAGCAATGAGCAGTTCTTC.

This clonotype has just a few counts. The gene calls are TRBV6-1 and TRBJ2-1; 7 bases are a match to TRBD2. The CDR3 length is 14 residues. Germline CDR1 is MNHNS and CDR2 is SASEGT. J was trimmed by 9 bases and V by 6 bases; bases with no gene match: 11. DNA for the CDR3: TGTGCCAGCAGGGGGAGGGCCAGTGGGGGTGAGCAGTTCTTC. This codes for CASRGRASGGEQFF.

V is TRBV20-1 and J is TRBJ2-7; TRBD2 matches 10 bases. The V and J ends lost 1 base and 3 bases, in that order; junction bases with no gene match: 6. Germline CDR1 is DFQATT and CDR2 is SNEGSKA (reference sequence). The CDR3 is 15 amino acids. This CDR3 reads CSARVLAGNFYEQYF. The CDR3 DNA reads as TGCAGTGCTAGAGTACTAGCGGGAAATTTCTACGAGCAGTACTTC.

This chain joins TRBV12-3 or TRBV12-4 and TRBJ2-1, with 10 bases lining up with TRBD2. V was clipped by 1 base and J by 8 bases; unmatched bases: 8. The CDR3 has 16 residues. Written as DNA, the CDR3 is TGTGCCAGCAGTTTAGGAGCGGGGGGGCCTTTGGATGAGCAGTTCTTC. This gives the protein CASSLGAGGPLDEQFF.

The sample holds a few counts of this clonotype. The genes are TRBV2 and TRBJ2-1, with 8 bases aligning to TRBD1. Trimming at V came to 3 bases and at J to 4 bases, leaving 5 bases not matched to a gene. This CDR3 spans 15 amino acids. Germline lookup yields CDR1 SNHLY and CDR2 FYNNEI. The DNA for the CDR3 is TGTGCCAGCAGTGAGGCCGGGACAGGTTACAATGAGCAGTTCTTC. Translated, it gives CASSEAGTGYNEQFF.

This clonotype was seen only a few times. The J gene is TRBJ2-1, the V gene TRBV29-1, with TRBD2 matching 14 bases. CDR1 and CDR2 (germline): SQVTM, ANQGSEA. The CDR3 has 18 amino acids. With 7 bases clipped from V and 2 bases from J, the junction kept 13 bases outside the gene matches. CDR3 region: CSAYGPTSGREPYNEQFF. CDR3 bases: TGCAGCGCCTACGGACCGACTAGCGGGAGGGAACCCTACAATGAGCAGTTCTTC.

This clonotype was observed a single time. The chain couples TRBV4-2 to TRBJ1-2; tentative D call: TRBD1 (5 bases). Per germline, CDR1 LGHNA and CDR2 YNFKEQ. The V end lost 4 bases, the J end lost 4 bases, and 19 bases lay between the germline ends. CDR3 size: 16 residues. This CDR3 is CASSPSQGTAAYGYTF. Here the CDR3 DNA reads TGTGCCAGCAGCCCCTCCCAGGGAACAGCTGCCTATGGCTACACCTTC.

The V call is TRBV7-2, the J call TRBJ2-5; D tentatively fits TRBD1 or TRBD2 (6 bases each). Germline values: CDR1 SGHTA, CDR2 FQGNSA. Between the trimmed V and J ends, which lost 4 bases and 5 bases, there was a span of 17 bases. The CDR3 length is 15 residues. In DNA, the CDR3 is TGTGCCAGCAGCTCCAGGGGTGGAGGGGCGGAGACCCAGTACTTC. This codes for CASSSRGGGAETQYF.

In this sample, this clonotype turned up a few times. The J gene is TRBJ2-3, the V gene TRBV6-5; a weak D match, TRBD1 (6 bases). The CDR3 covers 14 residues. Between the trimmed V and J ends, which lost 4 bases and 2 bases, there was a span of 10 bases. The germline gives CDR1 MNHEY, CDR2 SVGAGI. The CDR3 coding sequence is TGTGCCAGCAGTTCAGGACAGATCACAGATACGCAGTATTTT. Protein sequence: CASSSGQITDTQYF.

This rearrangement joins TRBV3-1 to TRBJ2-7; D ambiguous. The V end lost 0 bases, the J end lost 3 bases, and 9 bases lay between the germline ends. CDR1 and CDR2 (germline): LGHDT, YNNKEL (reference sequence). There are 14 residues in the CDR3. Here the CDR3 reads CASSQDLSNYEQYF. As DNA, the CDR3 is TGTGCCAGCAGCCAAGATCTTTCCAACTACGAGCAGTACTTC.

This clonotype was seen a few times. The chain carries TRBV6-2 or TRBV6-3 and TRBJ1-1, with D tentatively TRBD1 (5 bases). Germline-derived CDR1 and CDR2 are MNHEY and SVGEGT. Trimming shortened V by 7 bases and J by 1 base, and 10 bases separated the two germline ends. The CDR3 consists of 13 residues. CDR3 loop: CASKQQANTEAFF. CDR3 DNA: TGTGCCAGCAAACAACAGGCGAACACTGAAGCTTTCTTT.

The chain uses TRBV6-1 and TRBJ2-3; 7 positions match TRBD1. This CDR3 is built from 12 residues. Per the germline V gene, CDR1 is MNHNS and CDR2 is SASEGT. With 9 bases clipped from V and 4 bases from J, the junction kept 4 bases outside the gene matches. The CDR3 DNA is TGTGCCAGTTACAGGGGTCCAGATACGCAGTATTTT. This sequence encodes CASYRGPDTQYF.

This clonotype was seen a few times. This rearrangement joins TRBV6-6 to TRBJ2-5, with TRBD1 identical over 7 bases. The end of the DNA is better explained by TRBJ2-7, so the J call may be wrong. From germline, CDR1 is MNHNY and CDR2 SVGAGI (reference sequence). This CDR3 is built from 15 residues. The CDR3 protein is CASSYSTGSVDEQYF. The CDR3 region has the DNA TGTGCCAGCAGTTACTCGACAGGGTCTGTCGACGAGCAGTACTTC.

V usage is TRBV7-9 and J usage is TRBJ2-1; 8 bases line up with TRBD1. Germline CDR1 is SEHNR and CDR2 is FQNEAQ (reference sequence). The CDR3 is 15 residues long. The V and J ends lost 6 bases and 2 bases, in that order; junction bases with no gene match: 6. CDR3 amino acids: CASRLDRATYNEQFF. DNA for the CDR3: TGTGCCAGCAGACTGGACAGGGCCACCTACAATGAGCAGTTCTTC.

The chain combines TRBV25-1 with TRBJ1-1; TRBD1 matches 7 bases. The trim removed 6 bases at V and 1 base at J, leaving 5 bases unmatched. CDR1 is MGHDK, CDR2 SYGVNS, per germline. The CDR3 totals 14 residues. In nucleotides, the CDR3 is TGTGCCAGCAGGGAGACAGGGTGGAACACTGAAGCTTTCTTT. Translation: CASRETGWNTEAFF.

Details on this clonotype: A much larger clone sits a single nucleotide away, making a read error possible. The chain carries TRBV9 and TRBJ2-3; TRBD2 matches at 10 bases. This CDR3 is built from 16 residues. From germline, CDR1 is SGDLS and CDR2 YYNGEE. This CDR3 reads CASSSSGRPSTDTRYF. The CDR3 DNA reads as TGTGCCAGCAGCTCTAGCGGGAGACCGAGCACAGATACGCGGTATTTT.

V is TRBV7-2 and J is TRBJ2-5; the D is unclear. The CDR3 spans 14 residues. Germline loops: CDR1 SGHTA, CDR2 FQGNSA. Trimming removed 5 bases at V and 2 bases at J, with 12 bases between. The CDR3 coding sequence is TGTGCCAGCAGCCCCCAGGTCGGGCAAGAGACCCAGTACTTC. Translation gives CASSPQVGQETQYF.

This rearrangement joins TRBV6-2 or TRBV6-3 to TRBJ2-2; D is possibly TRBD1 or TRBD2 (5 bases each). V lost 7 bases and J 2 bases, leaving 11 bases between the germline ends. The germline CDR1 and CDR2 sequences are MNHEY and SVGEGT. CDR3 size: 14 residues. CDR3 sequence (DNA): TGTGCCAGCAATAGGGGAGTAAACACCGGGGAGCTGTTTTTT. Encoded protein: CASNRGVNTGELFF.

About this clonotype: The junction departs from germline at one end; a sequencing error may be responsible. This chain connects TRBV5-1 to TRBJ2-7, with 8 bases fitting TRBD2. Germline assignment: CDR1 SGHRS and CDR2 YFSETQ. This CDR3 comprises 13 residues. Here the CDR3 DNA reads TGCGTCAGCAGCGCCGGGACTAGCTACGAGCAGTACTTC. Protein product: CVSSAGTSYEQYF.

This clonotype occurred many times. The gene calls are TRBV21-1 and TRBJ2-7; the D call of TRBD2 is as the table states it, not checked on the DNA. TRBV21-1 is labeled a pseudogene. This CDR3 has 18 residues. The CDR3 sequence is CASSGQQKAGGPVREQYF. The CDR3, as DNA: TGTGCCAGCAGCGGACAACAAAAAGCGGGAGGGCCGGTTCGAGAGCAGTACTTC.

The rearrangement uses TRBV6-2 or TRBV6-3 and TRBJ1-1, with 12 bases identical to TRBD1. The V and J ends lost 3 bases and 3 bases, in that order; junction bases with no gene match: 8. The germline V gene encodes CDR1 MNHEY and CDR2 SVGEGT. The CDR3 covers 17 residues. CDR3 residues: CASSYTTGQGADTEAFF. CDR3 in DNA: TGTGCCAGCAGTTATACCACGGGACAGGGGGCGGACACTGAAGCTTTCTTT.

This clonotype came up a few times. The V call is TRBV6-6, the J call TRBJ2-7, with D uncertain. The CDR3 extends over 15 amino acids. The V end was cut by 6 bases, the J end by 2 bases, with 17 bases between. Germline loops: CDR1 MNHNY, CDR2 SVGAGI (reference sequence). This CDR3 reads CASREEKSSAYEQYF. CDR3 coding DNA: TGTGCCAGCAGGGAAGAGAAGTCCAGTGCCTACGAGCAGTACTTC.

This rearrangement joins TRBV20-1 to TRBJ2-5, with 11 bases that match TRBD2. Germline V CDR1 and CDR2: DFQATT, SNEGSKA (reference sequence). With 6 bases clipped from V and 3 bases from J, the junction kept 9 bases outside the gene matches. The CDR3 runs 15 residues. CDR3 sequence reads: CSASGLAGRKETQYF. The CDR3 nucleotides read TGCAGTGCCAGCGGACTAGCGGGTCGGAAAGAGACCCAGTACTTC.

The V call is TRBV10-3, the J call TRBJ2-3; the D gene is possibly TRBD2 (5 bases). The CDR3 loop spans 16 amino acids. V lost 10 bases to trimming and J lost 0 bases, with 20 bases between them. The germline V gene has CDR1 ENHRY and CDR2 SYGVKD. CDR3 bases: TGTGCCACTACTCCAGGACTGTCCCTTAGCACAGATACGCAGTATTTT. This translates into CATTPGLSLSTDTQYF.